This TCR beta chain was recovered during a study of cytomegalovirus exposure and HLA in healthy donors. Study results and caveats: Analyses of presence/absence relied on an assumption of roughly uniform sequencing depth across donors. TCR beta sequences reportedly predicted most subjects' HLA-A and HLA-B alleles accurately. The study labeled 150 to 200 TCR beta chains cytomegalovirus-associated. When a later analysis was performed, an Asian-associated ancestry cluster reportedly had fewer N-insertions than the roughly 700-donor mean.

PCR involved 60 Vbeta and 13 Jbeta primers. The protocol was immunoSEQ multiplex PCR, while the TCRdb copy is restricted to in-frame clones and leaves out a portion. The data show under 200,000 clones, with about four fifths seen just once and about 1.7% held by the top ten. CDR3 size: 14 residues. V lost 4 bases, J lost 0 bases, and 9 bases lay in between. CDR1 and CDR2 (germline): KGHSH, LQKENI. In the case of this clone: As yet, its antigen is unknown.

The TCR comes from a woman aged 18-35 years in good health and CMV-seronegative. The specimen was PBMCs. V usage is TRBV18 and J usage is TRBJ1-2; TRBD1 is a possible D gene (5 bases). This CDR3 reads CASSQGRANYGYTF. The CDR3 DNA reads TGTGCCAGCTCACAGGGGCGAGCTAACTATGGCTACACCTTC.